This T cell receptor beta chain was identified during a study of cytomegalovirus exposure and HLA in healthy donors. CDR1 MDHEN and CDR2 SYDVKM come from the germline V gene. This CDR3 comprises 14 residues. V was trimmed by 6 bases and J by 3 bases, leaving 12 bases between them. As for the donors, each was a healthy bone marrow donor. This clone turned up a few times. Antigen unknown. Study-wide findings and caveats: Overall, around 150 TCR beta chains were annotated as cytomegalovirus-associated.

With 60 Vbeta and 13 Jbeta primers, the PCR was carried out. Measured with immunoSEQ multiplex PCR; TCRdb has only the in-frame clones, and not every one. The sample lists about 93,000 clones, over 65% seen once, with under 4% in the top ten. The sample comprised PBMCs. The chain has TRBV28 and TRBJ1-3; weak D call: TRBD1 (6 bases). The sequence came from a man aged 50 to 59 in good health and CMV-seronegative. The CDR3 nucleotides are TGTGCCAGCAGCCCGGGGGGGCATGGAAACACCATATATTTT. Its protein is CASSPGGHGNTIYF. Together with reference TRBV28 and TRBJ1-3, the CDR3 gives the full variable domain: DVKVTQSSRYLVKRTGEKVFLECVQDMDHENMFWYRQDPGLGLRLIYFSYDVKMKEKGDIPEGYSVSREKKERFSLILESASTNQTSMYLCASSPGGHGNTIYFGEGSWLTVV.